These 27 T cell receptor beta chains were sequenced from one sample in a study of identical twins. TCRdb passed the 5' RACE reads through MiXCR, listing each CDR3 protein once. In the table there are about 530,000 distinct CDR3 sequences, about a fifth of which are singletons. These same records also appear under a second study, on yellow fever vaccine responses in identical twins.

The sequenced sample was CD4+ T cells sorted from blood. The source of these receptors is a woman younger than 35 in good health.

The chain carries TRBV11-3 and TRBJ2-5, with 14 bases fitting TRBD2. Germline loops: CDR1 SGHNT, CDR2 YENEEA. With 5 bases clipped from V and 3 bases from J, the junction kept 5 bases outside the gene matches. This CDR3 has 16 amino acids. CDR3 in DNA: TGTGCCAGCAGCCCAAGACTAGCGGGAGGGGAAGAGACCCAGTACTTC. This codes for CASSPRLAGGEETQYF.

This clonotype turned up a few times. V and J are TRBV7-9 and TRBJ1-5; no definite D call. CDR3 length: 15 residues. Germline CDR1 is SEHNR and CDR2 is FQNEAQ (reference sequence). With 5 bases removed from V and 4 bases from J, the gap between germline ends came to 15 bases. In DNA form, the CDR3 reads TGTGCCAGCAGCCCCTCTGGGCAGACGAATCAGCCCCAGCATTTT. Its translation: CASSPSGQTNQPQHF.

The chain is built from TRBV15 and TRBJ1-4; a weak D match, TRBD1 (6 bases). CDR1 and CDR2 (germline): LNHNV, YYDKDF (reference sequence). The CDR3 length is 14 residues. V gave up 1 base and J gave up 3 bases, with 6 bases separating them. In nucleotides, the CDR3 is TGTGCCACCAGCAGAGGGACAGCTAATGAAAAACTGTTTTTT. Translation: CATSRGTANEKLFF.

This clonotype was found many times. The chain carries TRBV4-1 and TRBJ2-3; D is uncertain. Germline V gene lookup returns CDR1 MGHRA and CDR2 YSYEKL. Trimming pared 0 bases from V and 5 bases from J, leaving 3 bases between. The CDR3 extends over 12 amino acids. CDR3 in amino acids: CASSQDVDTQYF. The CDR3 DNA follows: TGCGCCAGCAGCCAAGATGTAGATACGCAGTATTTT.

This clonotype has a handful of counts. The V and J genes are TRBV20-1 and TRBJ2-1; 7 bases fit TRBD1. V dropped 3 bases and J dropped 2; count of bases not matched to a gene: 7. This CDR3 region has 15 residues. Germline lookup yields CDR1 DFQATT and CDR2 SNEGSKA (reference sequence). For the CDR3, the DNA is TGCAGTGCTAGGGAGACAGGGCGCCCCTACAATGAGCAGTTCTTC. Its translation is CSARETGRPYNEQFF.

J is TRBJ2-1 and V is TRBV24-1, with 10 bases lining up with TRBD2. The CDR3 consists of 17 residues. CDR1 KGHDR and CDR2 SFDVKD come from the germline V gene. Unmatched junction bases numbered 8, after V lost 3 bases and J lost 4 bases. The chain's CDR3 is CATSDRGGLAAYNEQFF. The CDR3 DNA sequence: TGTGCCACCAGTGATCGCGGCGGACTAGCGGCATACAATGAGCAGTTCTTC.

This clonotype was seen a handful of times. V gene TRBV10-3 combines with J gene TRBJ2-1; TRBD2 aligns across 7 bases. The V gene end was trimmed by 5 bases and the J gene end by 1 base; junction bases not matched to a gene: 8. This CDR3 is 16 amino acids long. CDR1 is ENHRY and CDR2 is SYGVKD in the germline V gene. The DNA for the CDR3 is TGTGCCATCAGTCCTAGGACTAGTTCGTCCTACAATGAGCAGTTCTTC. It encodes CAISPRTSSSYNEQFF.

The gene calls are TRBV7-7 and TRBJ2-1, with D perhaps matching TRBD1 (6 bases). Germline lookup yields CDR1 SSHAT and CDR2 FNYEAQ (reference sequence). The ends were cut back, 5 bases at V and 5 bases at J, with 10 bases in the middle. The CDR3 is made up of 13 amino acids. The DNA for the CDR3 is TGTGCCAGCAGCAAGGACAGAAACAATGAGCAGTTCTTC. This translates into CASSKDRNNEQFF.

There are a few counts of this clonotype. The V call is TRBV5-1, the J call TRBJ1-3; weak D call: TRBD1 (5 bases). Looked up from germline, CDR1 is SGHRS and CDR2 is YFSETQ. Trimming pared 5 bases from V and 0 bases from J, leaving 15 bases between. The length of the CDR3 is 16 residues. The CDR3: CASSAMTASSGNTIYF. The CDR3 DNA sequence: TGCGCCAGCAGTGCAATGACAGCGAGCTCTGGAAACACCATATATTTT. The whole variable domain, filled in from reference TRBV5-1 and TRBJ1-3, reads KAGVTQTPRYLIKTRGQQVTLSCSPISGHRSVSWYQQTPGQGLQFLFEYFSETQRNKGNFPGRFSGRQFSNSRSEMNVSTLELGDSALYLCASSAMTASSGNTIYFGEGSWLTVV.

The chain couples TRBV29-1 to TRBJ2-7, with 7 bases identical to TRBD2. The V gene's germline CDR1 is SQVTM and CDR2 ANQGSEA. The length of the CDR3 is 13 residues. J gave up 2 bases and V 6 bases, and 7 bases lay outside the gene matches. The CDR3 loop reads CSVAGLRAYEQYF. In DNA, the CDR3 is TGCAGCGTAGCGGGACTACGCGCCTACGAGCAGTACTTC.

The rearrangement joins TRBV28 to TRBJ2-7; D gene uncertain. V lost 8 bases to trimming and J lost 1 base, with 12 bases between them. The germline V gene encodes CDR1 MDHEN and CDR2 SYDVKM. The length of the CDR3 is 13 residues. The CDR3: CASQLIGSYEQYF. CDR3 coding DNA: TGTGCCAGCCAACTGATAGGATCCTACGAGCAGTACTTC.

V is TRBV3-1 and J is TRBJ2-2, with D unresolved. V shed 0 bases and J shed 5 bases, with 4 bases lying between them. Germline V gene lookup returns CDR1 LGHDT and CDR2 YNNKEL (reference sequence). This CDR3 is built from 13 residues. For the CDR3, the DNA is TGTGCCAGCAGCCAAGAGTTTACCGGGGAGCTGTTTTTT. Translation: CASSQEFTGELFF. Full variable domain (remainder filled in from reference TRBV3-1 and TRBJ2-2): DTAVSQTPKYLVTQMGNDKSIKCEQNLGHDTMYWYKQDSKKFLKIMFSYNNKELIINETVPNRFSPKSPDKAHLNLHINSLELGDSAVYFCASSQEFTGELFFGEGSRLTVL.

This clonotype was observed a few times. For the CDR3, the DNA is TGCGCCAGCAGCTTGGGGGTAGCGGAAAGCCAAGAGACCCAGTACTTC. Translation gives CASSLGVAESQETQYF. The rearrangement links TRBV5-1 to TRBJ2-5, with a weak D call TRBD2 (6 bases). CDR3 length equals 16 residues. Trimming cost V 0 bases and J 1 base, with 13 bases left between them. CDR1 is SGHRS, CDR2 YFSETQ, per germline.

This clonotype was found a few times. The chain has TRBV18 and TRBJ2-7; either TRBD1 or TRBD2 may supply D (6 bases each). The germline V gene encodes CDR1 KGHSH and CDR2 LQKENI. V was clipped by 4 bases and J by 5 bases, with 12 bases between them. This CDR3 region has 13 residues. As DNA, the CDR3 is TGTGCCAGCTCACTATCCGGGGGCAACGAGCAGTACGTC. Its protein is CASSLSGGNEQYV.

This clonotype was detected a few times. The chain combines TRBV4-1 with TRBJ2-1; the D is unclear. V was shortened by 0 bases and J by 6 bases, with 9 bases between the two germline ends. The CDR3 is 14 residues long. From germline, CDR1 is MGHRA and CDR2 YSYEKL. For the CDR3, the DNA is TGCGCCAGCAGCCAAGATTGGAACCGCAATGAGCAGTTCTTC. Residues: CASSQDWNRNEQFF.

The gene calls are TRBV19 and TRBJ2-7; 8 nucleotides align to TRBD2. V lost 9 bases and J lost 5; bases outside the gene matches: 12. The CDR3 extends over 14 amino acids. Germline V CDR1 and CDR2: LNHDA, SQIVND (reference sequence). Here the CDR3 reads CASRPVGLVNEQYF. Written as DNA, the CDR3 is TGTGCCAGCCGCCCAGTGGGACTAGTCAACGAGCAGTACTTC.

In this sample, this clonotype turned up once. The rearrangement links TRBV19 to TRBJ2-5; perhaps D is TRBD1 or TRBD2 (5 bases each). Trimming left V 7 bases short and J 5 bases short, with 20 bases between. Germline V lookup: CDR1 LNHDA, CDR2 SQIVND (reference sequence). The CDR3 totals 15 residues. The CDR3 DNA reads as TGTGCCAGTACCCCGGGGCGCTTTGGTGGGGAGACCCAGTACTTC. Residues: CASTPGRFGGETQYF.

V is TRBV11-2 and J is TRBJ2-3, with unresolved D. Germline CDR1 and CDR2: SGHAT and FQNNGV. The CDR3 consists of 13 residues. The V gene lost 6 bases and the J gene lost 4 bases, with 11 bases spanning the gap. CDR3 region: CASSPGVSDTQYF. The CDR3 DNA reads TGTGCCAGCAGTCCTGGGGTTTCAGATACGCAGTATTTT.

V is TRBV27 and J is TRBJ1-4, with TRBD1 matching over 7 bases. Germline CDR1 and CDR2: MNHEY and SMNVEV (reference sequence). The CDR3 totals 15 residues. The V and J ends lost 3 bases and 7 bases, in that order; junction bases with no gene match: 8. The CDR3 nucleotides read TGTGCCAGCAGTTTTATTTGGCAGGGGGGTGAAAAACTGTTTTTT. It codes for CASSFIWQGGEKLFF. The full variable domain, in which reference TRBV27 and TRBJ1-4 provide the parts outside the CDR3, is EAQVTQNPRYLITVTGKKLTVTCSQNMNHEYMSWYRQDPGLGLRQIYYSMNVEVTDKGDVPEGYKVSRKEKRNFPLILESPSPNQTSLYFCASSFIWQGGEKLFFGSGTQLSVL.

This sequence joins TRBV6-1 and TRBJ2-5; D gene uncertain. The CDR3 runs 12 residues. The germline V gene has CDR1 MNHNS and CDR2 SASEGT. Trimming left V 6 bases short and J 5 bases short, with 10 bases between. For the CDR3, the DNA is TGTGCCAGCAGATTTTTTTGGGAGACCCAGTACTTC. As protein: CASRFFWETQYF.

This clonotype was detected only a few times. CDR3 amino acids: CASRNDRPGELFF. CDR3 bases: TGTGCCAGCAGAAACGACAGGCCCGGGGAGCTGTTTTTT. The rearrangement uses TRBV6-2 or TRBV6-3 and TRBJ2-2; D might be TRBD1 (6 bases). Germline V gene data show CDR1 as MNHEY and CDR2 as SVGEGT. The V and J ends lost 6 bases and 6 bases respectively, with 11 bases between them. The CDR3 is 13 amino acids.

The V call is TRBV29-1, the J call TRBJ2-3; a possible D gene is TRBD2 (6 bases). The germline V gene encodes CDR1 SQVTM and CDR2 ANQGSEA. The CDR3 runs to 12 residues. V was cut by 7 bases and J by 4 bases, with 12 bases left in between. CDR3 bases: TGCAGCGAAAGGCGGGGCGCAGATACGCAGTATTTT. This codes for CSERRGADTQYF.

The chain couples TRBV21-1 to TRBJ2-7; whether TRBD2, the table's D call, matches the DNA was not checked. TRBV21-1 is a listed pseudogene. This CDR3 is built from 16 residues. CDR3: CASKIPEGPRAYEQYV. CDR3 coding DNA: TGTGCCAGCAAAATCCCGGAGGGTCCCCGGGCCTACGAGCAGTACGTC.

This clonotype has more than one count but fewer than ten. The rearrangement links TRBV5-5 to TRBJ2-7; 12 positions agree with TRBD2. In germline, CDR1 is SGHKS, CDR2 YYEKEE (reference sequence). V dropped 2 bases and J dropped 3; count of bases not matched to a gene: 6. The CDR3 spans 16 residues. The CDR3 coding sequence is TGTGCCAGCAGCTTCACCAGGACTAGCGGGAACTACGAGCAGTACTTC. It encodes CASSFTRTSGNYEQYF.

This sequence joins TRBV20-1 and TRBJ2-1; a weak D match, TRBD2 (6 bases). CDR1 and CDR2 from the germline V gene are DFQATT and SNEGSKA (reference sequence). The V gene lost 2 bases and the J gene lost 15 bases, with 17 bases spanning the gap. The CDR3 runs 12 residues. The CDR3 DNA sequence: TGCAGTGCTAGAATCGCCACGCTGGGGGGGTTCTTC. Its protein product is CSARIATLGGFF.

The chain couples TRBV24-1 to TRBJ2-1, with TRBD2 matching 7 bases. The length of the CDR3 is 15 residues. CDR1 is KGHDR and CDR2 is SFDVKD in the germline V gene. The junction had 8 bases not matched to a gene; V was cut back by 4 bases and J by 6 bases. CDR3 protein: CATSDWGGFSNEQFF. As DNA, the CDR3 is TGTGCCACCAGTGACTGGGGGGGTTTCAGCAATGAGCAGTTCTTC.

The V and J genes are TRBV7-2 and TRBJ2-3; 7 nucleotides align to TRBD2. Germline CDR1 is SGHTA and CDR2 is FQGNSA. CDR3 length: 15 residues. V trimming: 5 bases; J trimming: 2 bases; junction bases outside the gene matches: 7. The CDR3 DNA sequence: TGTGCCAGCAGCAGATCCGGGACTATCACAGATACGCAGTATTTT. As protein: CASSRSGTITDTQYF.